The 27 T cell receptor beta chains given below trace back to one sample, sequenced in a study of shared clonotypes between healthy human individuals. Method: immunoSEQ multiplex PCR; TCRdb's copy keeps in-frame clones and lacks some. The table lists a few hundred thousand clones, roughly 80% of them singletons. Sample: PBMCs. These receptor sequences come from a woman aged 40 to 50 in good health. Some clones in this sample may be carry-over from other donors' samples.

Here the CDR3 DNA reads TGCGCCAGCAGCTTGGGACCGGGGGGGTCTGAAGCTTTCTTT. This encodes CASSLGPGGSEAFF. This chain uses TRBV5-1 with TRBJ1-1, with D possibly being TRBD1 (5 bases). This CDR3 contains 14 residues. CDR1 and CDR2 from the germline V gene are SGHRS and YFSETQ. Trimming pared 0 bases from V and 6 bases from J, leaving 12 bases between.

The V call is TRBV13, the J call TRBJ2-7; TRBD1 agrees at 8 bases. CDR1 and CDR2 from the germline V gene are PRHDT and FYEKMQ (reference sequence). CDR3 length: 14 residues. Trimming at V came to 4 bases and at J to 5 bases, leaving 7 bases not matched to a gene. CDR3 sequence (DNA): TGTGCCAGCAGCTCTAACAGGGGGACGAACGAGCAGTACTTC. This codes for CASSSNRGTNEQYF.

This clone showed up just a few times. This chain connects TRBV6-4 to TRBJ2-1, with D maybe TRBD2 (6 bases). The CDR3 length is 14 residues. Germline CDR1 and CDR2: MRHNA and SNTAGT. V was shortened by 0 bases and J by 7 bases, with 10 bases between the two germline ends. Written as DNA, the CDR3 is TGTGCCAGCAGTGACTCGCGGGAAGCGAATGAGCAGTTCTTC. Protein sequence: CASSDSREANEQFF.

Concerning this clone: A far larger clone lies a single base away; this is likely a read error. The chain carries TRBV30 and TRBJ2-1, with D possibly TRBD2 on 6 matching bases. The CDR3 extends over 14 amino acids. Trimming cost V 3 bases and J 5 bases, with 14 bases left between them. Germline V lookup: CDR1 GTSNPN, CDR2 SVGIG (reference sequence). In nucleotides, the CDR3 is TGTGCCTGGAGCGTCTCCTGGGGGGACAATGAGCAGTTCTTC. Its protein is CAWSVSWGDNEQFF. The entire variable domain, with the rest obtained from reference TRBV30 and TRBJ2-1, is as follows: SQTIHQWPATLVQPVGSPLSLECTVEGTSNPNLYWYRQAAGRGLQLLFYSVGIGQISSEVPQNLSASRPQDRQFILSSKKLLLSDSGFYLCAWSVSWGDNEQFFGPGTRLTVL.

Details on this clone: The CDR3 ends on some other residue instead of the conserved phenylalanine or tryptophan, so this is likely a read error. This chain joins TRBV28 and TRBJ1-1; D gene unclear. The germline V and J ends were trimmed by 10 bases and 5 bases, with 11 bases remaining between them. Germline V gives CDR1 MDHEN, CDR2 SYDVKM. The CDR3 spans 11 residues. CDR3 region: CATGVATEAFS. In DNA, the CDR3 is TGTGCCACCGGGGTCGCGACTGAAGCTTTCTCT.

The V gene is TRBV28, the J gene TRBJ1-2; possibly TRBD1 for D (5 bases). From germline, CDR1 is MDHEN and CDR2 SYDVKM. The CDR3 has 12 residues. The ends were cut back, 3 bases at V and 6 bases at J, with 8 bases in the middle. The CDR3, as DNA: TGTGCCAGCAGTTTCGGGGGTCATGGCTACACCTTC. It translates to CASSFGGHGYTF.

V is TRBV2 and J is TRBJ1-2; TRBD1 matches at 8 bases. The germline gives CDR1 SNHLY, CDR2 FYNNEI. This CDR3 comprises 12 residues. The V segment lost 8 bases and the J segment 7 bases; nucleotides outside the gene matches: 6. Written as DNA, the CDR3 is TGTGCCAGCTGCATGACAGGGGCTGGCTACACCTTC. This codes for CASCMTGAGYTF.

The CDR3 region is CASSEYGPLGRGNEKLFF. The CDR3 DNA sequence: TGTGCCAGCAGTGAATATGGCCCCCTGGGCAGGGGGAATGAAAAACTGTTTTTT. The genes are TRBV25-1 and TRBJ1-4; 7 bases are shared with TRBD1. The J segment lost 5 bases and the V segment lost 0 bases, leaving 12 bases of the junction unmatched. The CDR3 spans 18 residues. Germline CDR1 MGHDK, CDR2 SYGVNS. Supplemented by reference TRBV25-1 and TRBJ1-4, the full variable domain reads EADIYQTPRYLVIGTGKKITLECSQTMGHDKMYWYQQDPGMELHLIHYSYGVNSTEKGDLSSESTVSRIRTEHFPLTLESARPSHTSQYLCASSEYGPLGRGNEKLFFGSGTQLSVL.

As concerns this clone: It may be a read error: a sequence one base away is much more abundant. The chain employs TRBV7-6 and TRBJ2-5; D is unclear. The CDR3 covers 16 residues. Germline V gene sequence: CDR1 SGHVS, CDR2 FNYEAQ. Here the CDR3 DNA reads TGTGCCAGCAGCTTAAGCTCCCGGGCGGTCTCCTACGAGCAGCACTTC. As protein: CASSLSSRAVSYEQHF.

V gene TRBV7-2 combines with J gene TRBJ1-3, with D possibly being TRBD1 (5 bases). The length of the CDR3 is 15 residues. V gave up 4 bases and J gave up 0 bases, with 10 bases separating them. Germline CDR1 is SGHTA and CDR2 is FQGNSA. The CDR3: CASSSRVGSGNTIYF. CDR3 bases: TGTGCCAGCAGCTCCAGGGTGGGCTCTGGAAACACCATATATTTT.

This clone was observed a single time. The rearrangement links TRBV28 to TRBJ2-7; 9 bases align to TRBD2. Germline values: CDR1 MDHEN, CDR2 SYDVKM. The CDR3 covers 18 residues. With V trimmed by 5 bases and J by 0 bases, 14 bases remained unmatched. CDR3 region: CASSLSGLAKPSSYEQYF. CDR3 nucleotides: TGTGCCAGCAGTCTGTCCGGACTAGCGAAACCGAGCTCCTACGAGCAGTACTTC.

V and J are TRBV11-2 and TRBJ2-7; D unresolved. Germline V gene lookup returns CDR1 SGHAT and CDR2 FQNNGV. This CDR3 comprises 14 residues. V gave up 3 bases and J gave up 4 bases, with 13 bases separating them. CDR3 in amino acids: CASSFSGPRYEQYF. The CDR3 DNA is TGTGCCAGCAGCTTTTCCGGCCCTAGATACGAGCAGTACTTC.

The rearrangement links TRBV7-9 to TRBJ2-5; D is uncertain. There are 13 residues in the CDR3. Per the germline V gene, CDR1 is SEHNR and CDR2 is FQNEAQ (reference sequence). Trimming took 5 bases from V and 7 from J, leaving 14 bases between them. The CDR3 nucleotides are TGTGCCAGCAGCCCGACTGGGTCAGGGACCCAGTACTTC. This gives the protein CASSPTGSGTQYF.

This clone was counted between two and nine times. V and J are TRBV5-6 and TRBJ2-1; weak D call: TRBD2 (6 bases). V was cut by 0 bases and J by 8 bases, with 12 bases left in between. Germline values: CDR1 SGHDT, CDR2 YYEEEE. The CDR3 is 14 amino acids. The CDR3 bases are TGTGCCAGCAGCTTGGTTGGGGGGTTGGATGAGCAGTTCTTC. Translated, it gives CASSLVGGLDEQFF. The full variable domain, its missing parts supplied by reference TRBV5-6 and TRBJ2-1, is DAGVTQSPTHLIKTRGQQVTLRCSPKSGHDTVSWYQQALGQGPQFIFQYYEEEERQRGNFPDRFSGHQFPNYSSELNVNALLLGDSALYLCASSLVGGLDEQFFGPGTRLTVL.

CDR3 bases: TGTGCCAGCAGCCACGAAGGGTTCGGAGAGACCCAGTACTTC. The encoded protein is CASSHEGFGETQYF. The gene calls are TRBV4-2 and TRBJ2-5; D is undetermined. This CDR3 has 14 residues. V dropped 3 bases and J dropped 4 bases, with 12 bases sitting between them. The germline gives CDR1 LGHNA, CDR2 YNFKEQ.

CDR3 coding DNA: TGTGCCACTGGACTCAGGAGATCCAACACCGGGGAGCTGTTTTTT. Residues: CATGLRRSNTGELFF. The J gene is TRBJ2-2, the V gene TRBV15; TRBD2 might be the D (5 bases). The V end was cut by 9 bases, the J end by 2 bases, with 16 bases between. This CDR3 spans 15 amino acids. Per the germline V gene, CDR1 is LNHNV and CDR2 is YYDKDF (reference sequence).

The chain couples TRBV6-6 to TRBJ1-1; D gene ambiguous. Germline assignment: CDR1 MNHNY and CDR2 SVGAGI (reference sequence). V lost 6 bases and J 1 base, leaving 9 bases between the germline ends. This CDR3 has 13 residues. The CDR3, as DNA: TGTGCCAGCAGGTACAGCGAGAACACTGAAGCTTTCTTT. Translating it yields CASRYSENTEAFF.

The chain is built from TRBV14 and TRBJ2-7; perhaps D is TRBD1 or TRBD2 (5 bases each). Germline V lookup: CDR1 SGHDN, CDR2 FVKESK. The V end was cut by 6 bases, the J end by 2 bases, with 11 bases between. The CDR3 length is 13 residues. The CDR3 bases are TGTGCCAGCAGTCTCCGGGGCACCTACGAGCAGTACTTC. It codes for CASSLRGTYEQYF.

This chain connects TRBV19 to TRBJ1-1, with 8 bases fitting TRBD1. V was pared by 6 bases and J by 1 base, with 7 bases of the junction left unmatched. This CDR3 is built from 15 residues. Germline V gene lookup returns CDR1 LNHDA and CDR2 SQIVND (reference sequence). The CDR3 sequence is CASSKQGVKNTEAFF. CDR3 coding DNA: TGTGCCAGTAGCAAACAGGGGGTGAAGAACACTGAAGCTTTCTTT.

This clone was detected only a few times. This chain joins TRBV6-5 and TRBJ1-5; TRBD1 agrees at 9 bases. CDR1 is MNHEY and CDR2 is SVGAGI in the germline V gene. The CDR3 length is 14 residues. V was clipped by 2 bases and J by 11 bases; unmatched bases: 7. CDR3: CASSYRQGGETQHF. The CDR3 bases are TGTGCCAGCAGTTACCGACAGGGGGGAGAGACCCAGCATTTT.

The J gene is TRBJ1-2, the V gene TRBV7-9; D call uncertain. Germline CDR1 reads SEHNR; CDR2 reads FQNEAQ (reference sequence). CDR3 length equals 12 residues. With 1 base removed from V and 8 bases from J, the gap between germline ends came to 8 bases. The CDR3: CASSLEVSGYTF. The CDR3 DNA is TGTGCCAGCAGCTTAGAGGTCAGCGGCTACACCTTC. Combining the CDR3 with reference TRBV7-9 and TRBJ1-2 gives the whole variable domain DTGVSQNPRHKITKRGQNVTFRCDPISEHNRLYWYRQTLGQGPEFLTYFQNEAQLEKSRLLSDRFSAERPKGSFSTLEIQRTEQGDSAMYLCASSLEVSGYTFGSGTRLTVV.

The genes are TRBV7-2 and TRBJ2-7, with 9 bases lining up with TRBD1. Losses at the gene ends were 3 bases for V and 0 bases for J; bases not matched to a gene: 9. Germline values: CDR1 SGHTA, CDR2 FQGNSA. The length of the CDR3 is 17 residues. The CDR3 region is CASSLEPTGGFSYEQYF. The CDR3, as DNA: TGTGCCAGCAGCTTGGAACCTACAGGGGGCTTCTCCTACGAGCAGTACTTC. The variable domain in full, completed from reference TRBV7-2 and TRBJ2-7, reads GAGVSQSPSNKVTEKGKDVELRCDPISGHTALYWYRQSLGQGLEFLIYFQGNSAPDKSGLPSDRFSAERTGGSVSTLTIQRTQQEDSAVYLCASSLEPTGGFSYEQYFGPGTRLTVT.

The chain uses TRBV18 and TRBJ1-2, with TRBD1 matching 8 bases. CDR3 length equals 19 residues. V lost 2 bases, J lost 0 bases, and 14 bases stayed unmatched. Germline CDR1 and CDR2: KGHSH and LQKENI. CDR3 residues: CASSPSSAGGLHSNYGYTF. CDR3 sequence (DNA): TGTGCCAGCTCACCATCAAGCGCAGGGGGCCTCCACTCTAACTATGGCTACACCTTC. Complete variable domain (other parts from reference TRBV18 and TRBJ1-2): NAGVMQNPRHLVRRRGQEARLRCSPMKGHSHVYWYRQLPEEGLKFMVYLQKENIIDESGMPKERFSAEFPKEGPSILRIQQVVRGDSAAYFCASSPSSAGGLHSNYGYTFGSGTRLTVV.

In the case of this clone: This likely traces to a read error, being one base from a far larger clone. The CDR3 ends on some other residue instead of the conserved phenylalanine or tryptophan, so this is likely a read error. The CDR3 spells CASSQQQNTEAFS. The DNA for the CDR3 is TGTGCCAGCTCTCAACAGCAGAACACTGAAGCTTTCTCT. The V call is TRBV18, the J call TRBJ1-1; no definite D call. With 6 bases removed from V and 1 base from J, the gap between germline ends came to 9 bases. Germline values: CDR1 KGHSH, CDR2 LQKENI. The CDR3 has 13 amino acids.

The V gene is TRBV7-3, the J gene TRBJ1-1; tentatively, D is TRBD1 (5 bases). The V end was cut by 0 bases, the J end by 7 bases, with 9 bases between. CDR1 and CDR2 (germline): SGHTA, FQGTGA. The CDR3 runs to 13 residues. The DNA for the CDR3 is TGTGCCAGCAGCTTAACACGGGACCGTGAAGCTTTCTTT. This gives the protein CASSLTRDREAFF. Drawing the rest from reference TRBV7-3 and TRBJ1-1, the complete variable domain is GAGVSQTPSNKVTEKGKYVELRCDPISGHTALYWYRQSLGQGPEFLIYFQGTGAADDSGLPNDRFFAVRPEGSVSTLKIQRTERGDSAVYLCASSLTRDREAFFGQGTRLTVV.

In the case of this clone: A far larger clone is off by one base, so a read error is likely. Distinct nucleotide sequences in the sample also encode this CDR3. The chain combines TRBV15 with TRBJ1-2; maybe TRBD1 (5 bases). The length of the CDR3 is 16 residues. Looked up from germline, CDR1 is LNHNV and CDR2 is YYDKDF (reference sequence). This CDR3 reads CATSREGVTTNYGYTF. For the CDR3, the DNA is TGTGCCACCAGCAGAGAAGGGGTGACAACTAACTATGGCTACACTTTC.

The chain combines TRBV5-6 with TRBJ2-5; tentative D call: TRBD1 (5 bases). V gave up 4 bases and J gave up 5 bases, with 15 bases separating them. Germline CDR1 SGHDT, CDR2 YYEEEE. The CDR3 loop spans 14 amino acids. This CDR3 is CASSQSQAGETQYF. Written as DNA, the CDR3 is TGTGCCAGCAGCCAAAGTCAAGCAGGGGAGACCCAGTACTTC.